This T cell receptor beta chain was profiled in a study of shared clonotypes between healthy human individuals (dated by TCRdb to the early 2020s). General notes on the study: The cohort included a few men and a couple of women between 18 and 49 years of age. Each donor's leukapheresis produced roughly between about 0.9 and 9.5 billion PBMCs. The study deeply sequenced blood TCR repertoires of about 5 healthy adults to estimate repertoire size and the extent of clonotype sharing between individuals. Libraries were prepared and TCR repertoires were sequenced by different laboratories using diverse techniques, in order to increase sequencing depth and limit assay-specific biases. Overall study outcomes, separate from this receptor: Because the study included only a small number of donors, the genetic and exposure-history diversity represented was limited. Pairwise subsampling indicated that sequencing depth was expected to affect the degree of clonotype sharing among donors. Sampling was restricted to blood, and TCR repertoires in tissue are likely to differ from TCR repertoires in blood.

Using the deep immunoSEQ assay, multiplex PCR amplified TCR CDR3 regions from genomic DNA. Genomic DNA extracted from each cell subset was distributed evenly over all wells of several immunoSEQ 96-well plates, and each plate served as one replicate. For unsorted PBMC, approximately 310 ng genomic DNA, equal to around 30,000 T cell genomes, was loaded into each replicate PCR. Genomic DNA from unsorted PBMC was sequenced over ten immunoSEQ deep assay plates. Purified libraries were quantified with a Qubit 3.0 fluorometer, sized on a Bioanalyzer 2100, and re-quantified with the KAPA Library Quantification kit. Each immunoSEQ 96-well plate was sequenced on its own single-read 150-cycle Illumina NextSeq 550 flow cell. Concerning the study's data processing: Because the immunoSEQ output held only junctional sequences and lacked quality scores, the filtering could not match the filtering applied to full-length reads. Sequences were annotated with PyIR, a Python wrapper for IgBLAST v1.9, using IMGT germline references to assign V/J genes and CDR3. Any read was removed if the V/J assignment was weak (E-value above 1e-6), the CDR3 was missing, or the read contained stop codons, out-of-frame junctions, or ambiguous translated residues. A V3J clonotype was defined by an identical inferred V gene, J gene, and CDR3 amino acid sequence. Percentage overlap between repertoires was computed as shared unique clonotypes divided by the size of the smaller repertoire. Repertoire richness was assessed with RTK rarefaction, the Chao1 estimator, and Recon v2.1 estimates of unobserved clonotypes. Drawn from immuneACCESS, this table holds only the in-frame rearrangements with V and J called that TCRdb kept. Clones are partly lost; checked studies trace under half to an unresolved V gene and leave the rest unexplained. The DNA was the basis for D and trimming; V, J and clone size are from that table. The sample yields approximately 470,000 clones; roughly 80% were counted once. More than 9.5% of the sample comes from the top ten.

Healthy HIV-negative adults with no recently reported acute infections or vaccinations were included as donors. All donors were Caucasian adults living in Nashville, Tennessee, USA. In the unsorted samples, 70 million to 90 million PBMCs were counted, and genomic DNA was extracted using the QIAamp DNA Blood Mini kit. Blood was collected by leukapheresis, and PBMCs were isolated by Ficoll-Histopaque density gradient centrifugation and then cryopreserved in liquid nitrogen vapor phase. Details on this clone: It has no known antigen specificity. Nothing much larger sits one base from this clone, and base qualities are not available.

Sequencing was carried out using PBMCs. The receptor was derived from a woman between 35 and 50 years old in good health. Some clones in this sample may be carry-over from other donors' samples.

The DNA sequence follows: TGTGCCTGGAGTGTGATACAAAGCAATCAGCCCCAGCATTTT. It codes for CAWSVIQSNQPQHF. The rearranged chain carries TRBV30 and TRBJ1-5; the D gene lacks a confident call. The germline V gene (reference sequence) yields GTSNPN for CDR1 and SVGIG for CDR2. The CDR3 goes from the cysteine to the phenylalanine over 14 residues. The kept DNA is CDR3 alone, 42 bases in frame from the first base. V loses 0 bases, J loses 1 base, and the germline ends lie 7 bases apart. The full variable domain, completed from the reference TRBV30 and TRBJ1-5 proteins outside the CDR3, reads SQTIHQWPATLVQPVGSPLSLECTVEGTSNPNLYWYRQAAGRGLQLLFYSVGIGQISSEVPQNLSASRPQDRQFILSSKKLLLSDSGFYLCAWSVIQSNQPQHFGDGTRLSIL.